The clone carrying this TCR beta chain was detected only once. Sequencing involved patients with CD8+CD57+ cell expansion previously shown by flow cytometry. This sample was included in a study of CD8+CD57+ T cells in acquired aplastic anemia. Trimming took 3 bases from V and 1 from J; bases not matched to a gene: 7. The CDR3 is 17 amino acids. Germline-derived CDR1 and CDR2 are WNHNN and SYGVQD (reference sequence). The use of genomic DNA as template underpinned the TCR beta VDJ and CDR3 profiling. TCRdb fed the reads into MiXCR, producing one record per CDR3 protein. In the table there are over 150,000 distinct CDR3 sequences, over 55% of which are singletons.

The sequence was collected from a human donor with aplastic anemia. The chain is built from TRBV10-1 and TRBJ2-3; 10 nucleotides match TRBD2. The material sequenced was sorted CD4+, CD8+, or CD8+CD57+ T cells (not recorded which) from PBMCs. The CDR3 region has the DNA TGCGCCAGCAGTGAAGCGGGAGGGATAGTCGGCACAGATACGCAGTATTTT. Protein sequence: CASSEAGGIVGTDTQYF.